Each of the 27 T cell receptor beta chains below was sequenced from the same sample in a study of T-cell memory formation after mild COVID-19. TCRdb reprocessed the 5' RACE reads via MiXCR and lists one record per CDR3 protein. The sample records approximately 440,000 distinct CDR3 sequences, approximately 20% being singletons. Sequencing was carried out using PBMCs or a T cell subset sorted from them (not recorded which). These receptors were obtained from an adult woman who had mild COVID-19 (a few samples of this study predate the infection). Cell type and time point are not known.

Here the CDR3 DNA reads TGCGCCAGCAGCCCGACAGGGAGCGGGTCCTACGAGCAGTACTTC. Its translation: CASSPTGSGSYEQYF. This sequence joins TRBV4-1 and TRBJ2-7, with D perhaps TRBD1 (7 bases). CDR1 is MGHRA and CDR2 is YSYEKL in the germline V gene. The CDR3 is made up of 15 amino acids. The germline V and J ends were trimmed by 4 bases and 1 base, with 14 bases remaining between them.

Only a few counts were recorded for this clonotype. V gene TRBV27 combines with J gene TRBJ1-6; 7 nucleotides match TRBD1. The trim removed 7 bases at V and 9 bases at J, leaving 9 bases unmatched. CDR3 length equals 14 residues. The germline V gene has CDR1 MNHEY and CDR2 SMNVEV (reference sequence). CDR3 in amino acids: CASTRRGTPSPLHF. The CDR3 nucleotides read TGTGCCAGCACCCGCAGGGGGACACCTTCACCCCTCCACTTT.

This clonotype has more than one count but fewer than ten. The chain has TRBV18 and TRBJ2-7; no clear D. V lost 1 base to trimming and J lost 7 bases, with 14 bases between them. This CDR3 is built from 14 residues. CDR1 is KGHSH, CDR2 LQKENI, per germline. CDR3 coding DNA: TGTGCCAGCTCACCACGTTACGGACCCACTGAGCAGTACTTC. This codes for CASSPRYGPTEQYF.

This clonotype has more than one count but fewer than ten. J is TRBJ1-5 and V is TRBV20-1; 8 bases are a match to TRBD1. Germline-derived CDR1 and CDR2 are DFQATT and SNEGSKA (reference sequence). There are 12 residues in the CDR3. V was clipped by 6 bases and J by 8 bases; unmatched bases: 6. This chain's CDR3 is CSAGQGGEPQHF. The CDR3 region has the DNA TGCAGTGCAGGACAGGGAGGCGAGCCCCAGCATTTT.

CDR3 DNA: TGTGCCAGCAGCTTGCGGAGCGGGGGACAAGAGACCCAGTACTTC. Protein sequence: CASSLRSGGQETQYF. The V and J genes are TRBV5-4 and TRBJ2-5, with 8 bases matching TRBD2. This CDR3 region has 15 residues. The ends lost 1 base at V and 2 bases at J; junction bases unmatched: 4. CDR1 SGHNT and CDR2 YYREEE come from the germline V gene (reference sequence). The variable domain in full, with the rest retrieved from reference TRBV5-4 and TRBJ2-5, is ETGVTQSPTHLIKTRGQQVTLRCSSQSGHNTVSWYQQALGQGPQFIFQYYREEENGRGNFPPRFSGLQFPNYSSELNVNALELDDSALYLCASSLRSGGQETQYFGPGTRLLVL.

Ten or more counts support this clonotype. This chain connects TRBV29-1 to TRBJ2-3; no firm D call. Trimming cost V 2 bases and J 1 base, with 4 bases left between them. This CDR3 comprises 12 residues. Germline assignment: CDR1 SQVTM and CDR2 ANQGSEA. The CDR3 DNA reads as TGCAGCGTTGAACGGGGCACAGATACGCAGTATTTT. Its translation: CSVERGTDTQYF.

The V call is TRBV6-6, the J call TRBJ2-6; a weak D match, TRBD1 (6 bases). This CDR3 comprises 15 residues. V was clipped by 6 bases and J by 0 bases, with 9 bases between them. Germline V gene lookup returns CDR1 MNHNY and CDR2 SVGAGI (reference sequence). CDR3 sequence: CASRRQDSGANVLTF. The CDR3 DNA reads as TGTGCCAGCAGGCGACAGGACTCTGGGGCCAACGTCCTGACTTTC.

This clonotype has more than one count but fewer than ten. The chain employs TRBV5-6 and TRBJ2-4, with D hard to call. V lost 4 bases and J lost 1, with 12 bases in between. The CDR3 is 15 amino acids. Per germline, CDR1 SGHDT and CDR2 YYEEEE. The DNA for the CDR3 is TGTGCCAGCAGCCAAGTCGAAGGGGCCAAAAACATTCAGTACTTC. Translated: CASSQVEGAKNIQYF.

The chain is built from TRBV12-3 or TRBV12-4 and TRBJ2-7; TRBD2 matches 8 bases. V lost 8 bases, J lost 2 bases, and 5 bases stayed unmatched. The CDR3 length is 13 residues. The CDR3 nucleotides are TGTGCCAGCGCGCCTAGCGGGCCCTACGAGCAGTACTTC. It yields the protein CASAPSGPYEQYF.

The chain has TRBV5-1 and TRBJ2-2; TRBD1 aligns across 9 bases. The CDR3 sequence is 15 residues long. V was pared by 4 bases and J by 7 bases, with 8 bases of the junction left unmatched. Germline CDR1 SGHRS, CDR2 YFSETQ. The CDR3 DNA sequence: TGCGCCAGCAGCGGGCCCCGGGACAGGGTCGGGGAGCTGTTTTTT. Residues: CASSGPRDRVGELFF.

This clonotype was detected only a few times. The chain carries TRBV7-3 and TRBJ2-1; TRBD2 matches 12 bases. The CDR3 covers 15 residues. Germline lookup yields CDR1 SGHTA and CDR2 FQGTGA. V lost 3 bases, J lost 9 bases, and 6 bases stayed unmatched. Here the CDR3 DNA reads TGTGCCAGCAGCTTTCAGGCTAGCGGGAGGGGTGAGCAGTTCTTC. This translates into CASSFQASGRGEQFF.

There are a few counts of this clonotype. V and J are TRBV6-5 and TRBJ2-7; 8 nucleotides match TRBD1. V trimming: 0 bases; J trimming: 4 bases; junction bases outside the gene matches: 8. The CDR3 consists of 16 residues. Germline CDR1 is MNHEY and CDR2 is SVGAGI. This CDR3 is CASSYSARTGRYEQYF. As DNA, the CDR3 is TGTGCCAGCAGTTACTCCGCCCGGACAGGGAGATACGAGCAGTACTTC.

This clonotype has ten or more counts. This chain connects TRBV7-2 to TRBJ2-1; 8 bases are shared with TRBD2. This CDR3 contains 15 residues. Germline CDR1 is SGHTA and CDR2 is FQGNSA. V lost 5 bases to trimming and J lost 7 bases; unmatched junction nucleotides: 10. The CDR3 sequence is CASSPSGSLRNEQFF. The DNA for the CDR3 is TGTGCCAGCAGCCCAAGCGGGAGTCTCCGGAATGAGCAGTTCTTC. The full variable domain, its missing parts supplied by reference TRBV7-2 and TRBJ2-1, is GAGVSQSPSNKVTEKGKDVELRCDPISGHTALYWYRQSLGQGLEFLIYFQGNSAPDKSGLPSDRFSAERTGGSVSTLTIQRTQQEDSAVYLCASSPSGSLRNEQFFGPGTRLTVL.

This clonotype was recorded a few times. The chain couples TRBV24-1 to TRBJ2-1; a possible D gene is TRBD2 (6 bases). V lost 5 bases and J 5 bases, leaving 12 bases between the germline ends. CDR1 and CDR2 from the germline V gene are KGHDR and SFDVKD. CDR3 size: 14 residues. The CDR3 DNA is TGTGCCACCAGTGGGGTCGCGGGAAACAATGAGCAGTTCTTC. Amino acids: CATSGVAGNNEQFF.

The chain has TRBV20-1 and TRBJ1-5, with D hard to call. The CDR3 is 15 residues long. CDR1 and CDR2 from the germline V gene are DFQATT and SNEGSKA (reference sequence). Trimming took 0 bases from V and 3 from J, leaving 12 bases between them. This CDR3 is CSARDRRQNNQPQHF. CDR3 DNA sequence: TGCAGTGCTAGAGATCGAAGGCAGAACAATCAGCCCCAGCATTTT.

This clonotype was observed a few times. This chain connects TRBV2 to TRBJ2-3; 12 bases agree with TRBD2. Unmatched junction bases numbered 5, after V lost 6 bases and J lost 1 base. Germline CDR1 SNHLY, CDR2 FYNNEI. The CDR3 runs to 16 residues. For the CDR3, the DNA is TGTGCCAGCAGGACCCCTAGCGGGGGGGGCACAGATACGCAGTATTTT. It translates to CASRTPSGGGTDTQYF.

This clonotype has ten or more counts. This chain links TRBV20-1 with TRBJ2-3; 9 nucleotides match TRBD1. CDR1 is DFQATT and CDR2 is SNEGSKA in the germline V gene (reference sequence). The CDR3 consists of 14 residues. V dropped 6 bases and J dropped 6; count of bases not matched to a gene: 10. CDR3 coding DNA: TGCAGTGCATACTCGGACAGGGGTCCGGATACGCAGTATTTT. Protein product: CSAYSDRGPDTQYF.

The chain joins TRBV6-2 or TRBV6-3 to TRBJ1-1, with D possibly TRBD1 on 6 matching bases. Germline assignment: CDR1 MNHEY and CDR2 SVGEGT. V shed 2 bases and J shed 4 bases, with 11 bases lying between them. CDR3 length: 14 residues. The CDR3 loop is CASSYTGFGTEAFF. CDR3 nucleotide sequence: TGTGCCAGCAGTTACACAGGGTTCGGCACTGAAGCTTTCTTT.

The rearrangement uses TRBV5-1 and TRBJ2-5; TRBD1 matches 8 bases. Germline lookup yields CDR1 SGHRS and CDR2 YFSETQ. V shed 4 bases, J shed 1 base, and the junction held 9 bases outside the gene matches. CDR3 size: 16 residues. CDR3 protein: CASSPGGVGPQETQYF. The CDR3 nucleotides read TGCGCCAGCAGCCCAGGGGGCGTGGGCCCCCAAGAGACCCAGTACTTC.

The chain uses TRBV19 and TRBJ2-7; D may be TRBD1 (6 bases). The CDR3 sequence is 13 residues long. Germline CDR1 reads LNHDA; CDR2 reads SQIVND (reference sequence). V lost 6 bases and J 9 bases, leaving 18 bases between the germline ends. The CDR3 nucleotides read TGTGCCAGTAGGGATCCGGGACATCTCGGGCAGTACTTC. Amino acids: CASRDPGHLGQYF.

This chain uses TRBV6-2 or TRBV6-3 with TRBJ2-2; D unresolved. Trimming stripped 2 bases from V and 3 bases from J, with 4 bases between. Germline V lookup: CDR1 MNHEY, CDR2 SVGEGT. The CDR3 extends over 13 amino acids. The CDR3 region has the DNA TGTGCCAGCAGTTACCTTGACACCGGGGAGCTGTTTTTT. Translated, it gives CASSYLDTGELFF.

The V and J genes are TRBV25-1 and TRBJ2-7; 8 positions match TRBD1. CDR3 length: 13 residues. Germline CDR1 reads MGHDK; CDR2 reads SYGVNS. The J segment lost 7 bases and the V segment lost 2 bases, leaving 4 bases of the junction unmatched. CDR3 DNA sequence: TGTGCCAGCAGTGAACAGGGGGCGCTTGAGCAGTACTTC. Its translation: CASSEQGALEQYF.

The chain is built from TRBV6-5 and TRBJ1-3; 9 bases align to TRBD1. The CDR3 is 15 residues long. V was pared by 0 bases and J by 6 bases, with 3 bases of the junction left unmatched. Germline assignment: CDR1 MNHEY and CDR2 SVGAGI. The CDR3, as DNA: TGTGCCAGCAGTTACTCGACAGGGGGGGAAAACACCATATATTTT. Protein sequence: CASSYSTGGENTIYF.

The chain is built from TRBV3-1 and TRBJ1-6; the D is unclear. The V gene lost 0 bases and the J gene lost 10 bases, with 4 bases spanning the gap. Germline values: CDR1 LGHDT, CDR2 YNNKEL (reference sequence). The CDR3 is 12 residues long. The CDR3 reads CASSQEGSPLHF. The CDR3 DNA sequence: TGTGCCAGCAGCCAAGAAGGCTCACCCCTCCACTTT.

The chain is built from TRBV5-6 and TRBJ1-5, with unresolved D. Germline values: CDR1 SGHDT, CDR2 YYEEEE. With 3 bases removed from V and 7 bases from J, the gap between germline ends came to 14 bases. CDR3 length equals 14 residues. CDR3 loop: CASSSHTVGQPQHF. The CDR3 DNA reads as TGTGCCAGCAGCTCCCACACGGTAGGCCAGCCCCAGCATTTT.

The CDR3 bases are TGTGCCAGCAGCTCTAGTGACAGGGTCAGCTATGGCTACACCTTC. Translation gives CASSSSDRVSYGYTF. The chain employs TRBV7-2 and TRBJ1-2; 7 nucleotides line up with TRBD1. This CDR3 comprises 15 residues. With 4 bases clipped from V and 4 bases from J, the junction kept 9 bases outside the gene matches. CDR1 and CDR2 (germline): SGHTA, FQGNSA.

The J gene is TRBJ1-1, the V gene TRBV19; 7 bases match TRBD1. CDR3 length: 15 amino acids. V was clipped by 7 bases and J by 2 bases; unmatched bases: 10. Germline CDR1 and CDR2: LNHDA and SQIVND (reference sequence). This CDR3 is CASNHAGTANTEAFF. DNA for the CDR3: TGTGCCAGTAACCACGCCGGGACAGCTAACACTGAAGCTTTCTTT.